A selection of T cell receptor beta chains follows, all from one sample in a study of immune evolution from preneoplasia to lung adenocarcinoma. Clones were read by immunoSEQ multiplex PCR, and TCRdb kept only the in-frame ones, dropping some. The sample consists of 7,000 or so clones, 79% of them appearing once. Source material: FFPE adjacent normal lung tissue. The source is a person between 65 and 79 years old with lung adenocarcinoma. CDR3s include the opening cysteine and the closing phenylalanine or tryptophan. D genes are given only for firm matches.

D	J	V	CDR3
TRBD1	TRBJ1-6	TRBV5-1	CASRSGDRSYNSPLHF
TRBD1	TRBJ2-7	TRBV5-8	CASSLRGREQYF
TRBD1	TRBJ1-3	TRBV6-5	CASSTGVGNTIYF
-	TRBJ2-7	TRBV14	CASSHEPYEQYF
-	TRBJ2-1	TRBV4-2	CASSQGTSANEQFF
-	TRBJ2-7	TRBV7-9	CASSPPGGPWEQYF
-	TRBJ1-2	TRBV28	CASSLGRDYGYTF
-	TRBJ1-3	TRBV4-1	CASSQYLIQEGNTIYF
-	TRBJ2-7	TRBV4-1	CASSLYRDSYEQYF
-	TRBJ1-1	TRBV18	CASSRAGGAAEAFF
TRBD2	TRBJ2-5	TRBV15	CATSRDWGLKDQETQYF
-	TRBJ1-4	TRBV28	CASSLSPGPLNEKLFF
-	TRBJ1-5	TRBV6-1	CASGGPPTGWSQHF
TRBD1	TRBJ1-1	TRBV6-6	CASSYSGTVNTEAFF
-	TRBJ2-1	TRBV28	CASSLGSRAKEQFF
TRBD1	TRBJ1-4	TRBV6-5	CASSYSRQGEKLFF
TRBD1	TRBJ2-5	TRBV28	CASSPRDRQETQYF
TRBD1	TRBJ2-6	TRBV5-6	CASRTGVGGANVLTF
-	TRBJ2-4	TRBV27	CASSFGGAKNIQYF
-	TRBJ2-3	TRBV18	CASSRSVISTDTQYF
TRBD1	TRBJ2-7	TRBV6-1	CASSMDGTELYEQYF
-	TRBJ2-2	TRBV10-3	CAISELTGELFF
-	TRBJ1-1	TRBV27	CASTQAESAEAFF
TRBD1	TRBJ1-2	TRBV9	CASSVMPLQGAEGYTF
-	TRBJ1-2	TRBV5-1	CASSQDRNGYTF
-	TRBJ2-3	TRBV7-6	CASSLILDTQYF
-	TRBJ1-2	TRBV7-8	CASSPHRVPIYGYTF
TRBD1	TRBJ2-3	TRBV29-1	CSVEGQTTDTQYF
TRBD1	TRBJ2-7	TRBV5-1	CASSAGQGFEQYF
-	TRBJ1-2	TRBV29-1	CSVEDLNYGYTF
-	TRBJ1-2	TRBV7-8	CASSYDRFYGYTF
-	TRBJ1-3	TRBV9	CASSVGIGETIYF
-	TRBJ1-3	TRBV4-1	CASSQDGTAYVYF
-	TRBJ1-1	TRBV4-1	CASSPKDQGYLAEAFF
-	TRBJ2-3	TRBV4-1	CASSQGHSSTTDTQYF
-	TRBJ2-7	TRBV4-2	CASSQDPLAYEQYF
-	TRBJ2-1	TRBV6-4	CASSSDLSSYNEQFF
-	TRBJ1-5	TRBV23-1	CASSHRDNSNQPQHF
-	TRBJ1-6	TRBV6-1	CAGTGGASNSPLHF
-	TRBJ1-3	TRBV5-5	CASSLEWGASGNTIYF
TRBD1	TRBJ2-7	TRBV7-8	CASRGTAYEQYF
TRBD2	TRBJ2-1	TRBV7-7	CASSLNSGGSPLGNEQFF
-	TRBJ1-1	TRBV6-1	CASRTYWEGGAFF
-	TRBJ1-6	TRBV30	CAGRGEYNSPLHF
-	TRBJ1-1	TRBV5-1	CASSLQIGLREGTEAFF
-	TRBJ1-3	TRBV19	CASSLRDQTAGNTIYF
TRBD2	TRBJ2-1	TRBV11-1	CASRSRTSGGGPRLFF